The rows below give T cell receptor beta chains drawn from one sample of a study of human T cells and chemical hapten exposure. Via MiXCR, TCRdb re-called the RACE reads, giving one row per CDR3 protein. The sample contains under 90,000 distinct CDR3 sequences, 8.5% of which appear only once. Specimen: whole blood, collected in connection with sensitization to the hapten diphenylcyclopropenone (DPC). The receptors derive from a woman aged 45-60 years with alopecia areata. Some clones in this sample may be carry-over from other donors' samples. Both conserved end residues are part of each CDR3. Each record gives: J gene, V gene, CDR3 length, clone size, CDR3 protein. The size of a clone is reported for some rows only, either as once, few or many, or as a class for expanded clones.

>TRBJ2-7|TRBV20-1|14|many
CSARTSGYSYEQYF
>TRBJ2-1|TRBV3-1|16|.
CASSQPNGLSTNEQFF
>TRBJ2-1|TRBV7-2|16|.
CASSSPGLAGYNEQFF
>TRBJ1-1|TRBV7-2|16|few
CASSWAAGRLNTEAFF
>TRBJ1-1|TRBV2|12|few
CASSEYGVEAFF
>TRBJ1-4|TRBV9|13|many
CASSVVGGEKLFF
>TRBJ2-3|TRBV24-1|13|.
CATSPGAPDTQYF
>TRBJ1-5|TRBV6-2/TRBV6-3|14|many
CASRDSLSNQPQHF
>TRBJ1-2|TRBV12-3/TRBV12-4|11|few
CASSLSRPITF
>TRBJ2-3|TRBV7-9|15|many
CASSLVAGSTDTQYF
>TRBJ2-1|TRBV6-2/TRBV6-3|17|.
CASSYPGTSGRQGEQFF
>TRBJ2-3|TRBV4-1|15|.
CASSQASGGPDTQYF
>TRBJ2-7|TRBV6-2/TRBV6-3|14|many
CASGRQGILLEQYF
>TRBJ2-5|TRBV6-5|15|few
CASSPTSGRGETQYF
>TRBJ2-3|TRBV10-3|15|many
CAISEDSGSGDTQYF
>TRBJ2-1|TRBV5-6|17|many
CASSLAWGGFSYNEQFF
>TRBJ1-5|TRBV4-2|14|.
CASSQEGGPRPQHF
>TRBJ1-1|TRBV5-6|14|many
CASSFPGGATEAFF
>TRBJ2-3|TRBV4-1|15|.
CASSPSAGATDTQYF
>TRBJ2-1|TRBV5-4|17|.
CASSLAGSGNSYNEQFF
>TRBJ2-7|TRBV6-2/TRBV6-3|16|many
CASSPLSASGYYEQYF
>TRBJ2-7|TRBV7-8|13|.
CASSLGSIDEQYF
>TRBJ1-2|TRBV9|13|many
CASSVGGGYGYTF
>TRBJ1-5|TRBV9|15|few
CASSVGWGQNQPQHF
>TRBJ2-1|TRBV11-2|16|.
CASTRGGRETHNEQFF
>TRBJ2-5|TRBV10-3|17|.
CAISESTGTSGLGTQYF
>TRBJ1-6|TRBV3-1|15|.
CASRSLGAYNSPLHF
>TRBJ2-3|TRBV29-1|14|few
CSVEGSGAVDTQYF
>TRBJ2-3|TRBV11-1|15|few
CASSLEDRSRDPQYF
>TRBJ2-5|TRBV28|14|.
CASRSGQGIETQYF
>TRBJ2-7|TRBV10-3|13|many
CAISDQGSYEQYF
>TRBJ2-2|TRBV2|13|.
CASRIENTGELFF
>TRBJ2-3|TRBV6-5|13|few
CASRLGQGGTQYF
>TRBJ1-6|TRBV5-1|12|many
CASSLTGDTLHF
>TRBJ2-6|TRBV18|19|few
CASSPLPETGGSGANVLTF
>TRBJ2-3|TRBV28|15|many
CASNAGVLLMDTQYF
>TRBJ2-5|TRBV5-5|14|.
CASSTGTSEETQYF
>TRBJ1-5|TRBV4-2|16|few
CASSQSNSGDNQPQHF
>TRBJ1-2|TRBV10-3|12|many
CANGEANYGYTF
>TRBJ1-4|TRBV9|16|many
CASSVGVTATNEKLFF
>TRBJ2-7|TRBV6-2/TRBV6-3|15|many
CASSYAPRGSYEQYF
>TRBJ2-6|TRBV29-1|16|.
CSVPDRVVSGANVLTF
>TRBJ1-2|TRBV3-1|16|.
CASSQDRTETNYGYTF
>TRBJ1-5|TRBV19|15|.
CASSQQLYSNQPQHF
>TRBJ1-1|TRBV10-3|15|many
CAISATGTANTEAFF
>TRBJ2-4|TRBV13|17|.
CTSSRGTAGLAKNIQYF